Reported below is one TCR beta chain. The data originate from a study of blood T cells in healthy people across ages. Primers used in a second PCR of about 6 to 11 cycles were a sample-barcoded 5' primer and a J-beta primer mix. TCRdb processed the 5' RACE reads anew with MiXCR; each CDR3 protein has one entry. The repertoire holds some 1.1 million distinct CDR3 sequences, with roughly two fifths as singletons. CDR1 MNHNY and CDR2 SVGAGI come from the germline V gene (reference sequence). The CDR3 sequence is 14 residues long. Trimming removed 2 bases at V and 5 bases at J, with 12 bases between. The authors drew 8.5 to 10 milliliters of peripheral blood from each donor.

The clonotype originates from a man between 18 and 35 years old in good health. Sample: blood. V is TRBV6-6 and J is TRBJ1-1, with a possible D match to TRBD1 (5 bases). CDR3 region: CASSYVGVGTEAFF. The CDR3 region has the DNA TGTGCCAGCAGTTACGTGGGGGTCGGAACTGAAGCTTTCTTT.